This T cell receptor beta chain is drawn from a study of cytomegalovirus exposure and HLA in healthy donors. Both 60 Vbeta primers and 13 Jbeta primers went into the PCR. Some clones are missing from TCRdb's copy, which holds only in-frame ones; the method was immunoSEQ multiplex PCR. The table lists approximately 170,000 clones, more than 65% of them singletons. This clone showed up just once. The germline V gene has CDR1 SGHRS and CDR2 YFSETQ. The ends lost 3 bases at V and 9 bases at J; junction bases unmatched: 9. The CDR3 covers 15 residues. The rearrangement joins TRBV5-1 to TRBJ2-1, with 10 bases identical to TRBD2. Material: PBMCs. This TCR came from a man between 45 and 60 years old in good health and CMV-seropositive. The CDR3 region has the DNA TGCGCCAGCAGCTCCAGCGGGAGGGCCTCTACTGAGCAGTTCTTC. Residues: CASSSSGRASTEQFF.